Listed here is a single T cell receptor beta chain. No antigen is known for it. These data are taken from a study of CD8 T cells in ankylosing spondylitis. Study results and caveats: A motif in TCR beta, a set of roughly 8 highly homologous variants, appeared characteristic of ankylosing spondylitis blood. Some of the motif variants had earlier been found in reactive arthritis patients' fluid and blood.

TCRdb re-derived calls from the 5' RACE reads in MiXCR, one entry per CDR3 protein. Of around 130,000 distinct CDR3 sequences listed, approximately 17% are singletons. V lost 2 bases to trimming and J lost 0 bases, with 12 bases between them. The CDR3 runs 16 residues. Germline V gene data show CDR1 as ENHRY and CDR2 as SYGVKD. This chain joins TRBV10-3 and TRBJ2-3; D not certain. This receptor was identified in a male donor with ankylosing spondylitis. The sequenced sample was blood, either unsorted or a sorted T cell fraction (not recorded which). CDR3 in DNA: TGTGCCATCAGTGAGAGAGGAACACCTAGCACAGATACGCAGTATTTT. Translation: CAISERGTPSTDTQYF.